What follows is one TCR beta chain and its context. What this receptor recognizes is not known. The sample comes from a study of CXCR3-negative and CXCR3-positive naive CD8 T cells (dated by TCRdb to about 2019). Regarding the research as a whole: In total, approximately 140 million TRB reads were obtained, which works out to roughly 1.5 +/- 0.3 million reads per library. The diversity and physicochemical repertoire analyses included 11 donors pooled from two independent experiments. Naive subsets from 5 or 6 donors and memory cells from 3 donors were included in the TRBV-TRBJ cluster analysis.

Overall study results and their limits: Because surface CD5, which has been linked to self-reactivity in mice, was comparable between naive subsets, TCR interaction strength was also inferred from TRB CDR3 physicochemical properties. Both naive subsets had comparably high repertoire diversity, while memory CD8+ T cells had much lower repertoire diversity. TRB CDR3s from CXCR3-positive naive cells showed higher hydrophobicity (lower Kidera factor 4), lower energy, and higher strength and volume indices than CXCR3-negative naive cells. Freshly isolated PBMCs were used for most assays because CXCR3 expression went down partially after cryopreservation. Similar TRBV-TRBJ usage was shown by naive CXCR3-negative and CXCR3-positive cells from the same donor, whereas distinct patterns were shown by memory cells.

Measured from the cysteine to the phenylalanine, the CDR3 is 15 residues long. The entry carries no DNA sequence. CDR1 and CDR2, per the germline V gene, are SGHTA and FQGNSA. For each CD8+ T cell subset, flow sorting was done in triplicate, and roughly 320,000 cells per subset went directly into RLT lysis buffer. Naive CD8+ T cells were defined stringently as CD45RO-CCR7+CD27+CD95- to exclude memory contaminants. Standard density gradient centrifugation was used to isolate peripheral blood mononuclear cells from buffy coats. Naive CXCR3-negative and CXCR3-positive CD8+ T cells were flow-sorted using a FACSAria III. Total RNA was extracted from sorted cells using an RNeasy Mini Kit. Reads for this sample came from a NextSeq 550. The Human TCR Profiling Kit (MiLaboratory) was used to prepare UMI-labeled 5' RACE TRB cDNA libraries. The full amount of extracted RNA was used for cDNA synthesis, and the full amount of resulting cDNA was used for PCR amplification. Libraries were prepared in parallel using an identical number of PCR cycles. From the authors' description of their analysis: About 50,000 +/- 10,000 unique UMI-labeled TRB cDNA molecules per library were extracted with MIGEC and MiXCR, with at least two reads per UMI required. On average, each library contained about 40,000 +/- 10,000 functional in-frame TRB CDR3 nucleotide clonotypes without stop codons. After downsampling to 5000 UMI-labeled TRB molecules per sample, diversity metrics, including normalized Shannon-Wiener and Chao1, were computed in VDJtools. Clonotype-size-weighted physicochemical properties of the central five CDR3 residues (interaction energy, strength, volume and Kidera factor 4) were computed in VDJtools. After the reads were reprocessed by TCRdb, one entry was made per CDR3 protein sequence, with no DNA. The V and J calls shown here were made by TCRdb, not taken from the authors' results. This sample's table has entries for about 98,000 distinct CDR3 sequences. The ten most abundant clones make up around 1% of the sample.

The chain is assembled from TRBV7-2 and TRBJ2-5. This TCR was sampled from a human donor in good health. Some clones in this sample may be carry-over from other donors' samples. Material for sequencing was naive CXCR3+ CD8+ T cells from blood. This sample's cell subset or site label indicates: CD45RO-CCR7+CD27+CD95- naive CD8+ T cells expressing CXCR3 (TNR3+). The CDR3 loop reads CASSFLALTRETQYF.